This is a list of T cell receptor beta chains from one sample in a study of PD-1 blockade in mismatch repair-deficient tumors. TCRdb's table, derived via immunoSEQ multiplex PCR, lists solely in-frame clones and lacks some. The sample includes around 40,000 clones, 75% to 90% seen only once; the top ten take less than 1.3%. This material consisted of PBMCs, taken 38 to 40 weeks after starting pembrolizumab. These receptors originate from an adult with mismatch repair-deficient cancer. Each CDR3 is given with its conserved first and last residue. D genes are given only for firm matches. The listing skips clone size in some rows; elsewhere it reads once, few, many or a size class.

j_call | clone_size | v_call | d_call | cdr3_aa | cdr3_nt
TRBJ2-1 | NA | TRBV14 | TRBD2 | CASSQYGLAGDNEQFF | TGTGCCAGCAGCCAGTACGGGCTAGCGGGAGATAATGAGCAGTTCTTC
TRBJ2-3 | NA | TRBV9 | NA | CASSWRGQKGDTQYF | TGTGCCAGCAGCTGGAGGGGCCAGAAGGGAGATACGCAGTATTTT
TRBJ2-1 | NA | TRBV27 | TRBD2 | CASSGGGYNEQFF | TGTGCCAGCAGTGGCGGGGGCTACAATGAGCAGTTCTTC
TRBJ1-5 | NA | TRBV4-2 | TRBD1 | CASSPSTGGNQPQHF | TGTGCCAGCAGCCCCTCGACAGGGGGCAATCAGCCCCAGCATTTT
TRBJ1-2 | NA | TRBV7-2 | NA | CASSLNRLINYGYTF | TGTGCCAGCAGCCTGAACAGGCTAATCAACTATGGCTACACCTTC
TRBJ2-5 | NA | TRBV19 | NA | CASSIDGGPRETQYF | TGTGCCAGTAGTATAGACGGGGGGCCCCGGGAGACCCAGTACTTC
TRBJ2-1 | NA | TRBV7-2 | TRBD2 | CASSLVGASGSLNEQFF | TGTGCCAGCAGCTTAGTGGGGGCTAGCGGGAGTTTGAATGAGCAGTTCTTC
TRBJ1-1 | NA | TRBV28 | TRBD1 | CASSLWPGQGVLDTEAFF | TGTGCCAGCAGTTTGTGGCCGGGACAGGGGGTTTTAGACACTGAAGCTTTCTTT
TRBJ2-2 | NA | TRBV14 | TRBD2 | CASSPGLAGGRRATGELFF | TGTGCCAGCAGCCCCGGACTAGCGGGAGGGCGGCGGGCCACCGGGGAGCTGTTTTTT
TRBJ2-1 | once | TRBV9 | TRBD1 | CASSVGQGTYNEQFF | TGTGCCAGCAGCGTAGGACAGGGGACCTACAATGAGCAGTTCTTC
TRBJ1-4 | NA | TRBV5-1 | TRBD1 | CASNPGGAVNEKLFF | TGCGCCAGTAATCCAGGGGGCGCAGTTAACGAAAAACTGTTTTTT
TRBJ2-5 | NA | TRBV5-1 | NA | CASSLAGSSETQYF | TGCGCCAGCAGCTTGGCCGGGAGTAGCGAGACCCAGTACTTC
TRBJ2-3 | NA | TRBV6-4 | NA | CASSDGGLSTDTQYF | TGTGCCAGCAGTGACGGCGGGCTTAGCACAGATACGCAGTATTTT
TRBJ1-1 | once | TRBV18 | NA | CASSLTVNTEAFF | TGTGCCAGCTCGTTGACAGTGAACACTGAAGCTTTCTTT
TRBJ2-7 | NA | TRBV7-7 | TRBD1 | CASSLRTGTTYEQYF | TGTGCCAGCAGCTTACGGACAGGGACCACCTACGAGCAGTACTTC
TRBJ1-1 | NA | TRBV27 | TRBD1 | CASRGDRDTEAFF | TGTGCCAGCCGTGGGGACAGGGACACTGAAGCTTTCTTT
TRBJ2-5 | NA | TRBV5-6 | TRBD1 | CASSLGTGQETQYF | TGTGCCAGCAGCCTAGGGACAGGTCAAGAGACCCAGTACTTC
TRBJ1-2 | once | TRBV5-6 | TRBD1 | CASSLSGTVLYGYTF | TGTGCCAGCAGCTTGTCCGGGACAGTCCTCTATGGCTACACCTTC
TRBJ2-3 | NA | TRBV5-1 | NA | CASSELAHGTDTQYF | TGCGCCAGCAGTGAGTTAGCCCACGGCACAGATACGCAGTATTTT
TRBJ2-7 | NA | TRBV7-9 | NA | CASSSEAGASYF | TGTGCCAGCAGCTCCGAGGCAGGGGCCTCCTACTTC
TRBJ2-2 | NA | TRBV5-1 | TRBD1 | CASSTMTGGTGELFF | TGCGCCAGCAGCACGATGACAGGGGGGACCGGGGAGCTGTTTTTT
TRBJ2-5 | NA | TRBV5-1 | NA | CASSLGQGQQETQYF | TGCGCCAGCAGCTTGGGGCAGGGTCAGCAAGAGACCCAGTACTTC
TRBJ2-2 | NA | TRBV6-5 | NA | CASSYLAGQTTGELFF | TGTGCCAGCAGTTATTTAGCGGGACAGACAACCGGGGAGCTGTTTTTT
TRBJ1-1 | NA | TRBV6-5 | NA | CASSGGLKAFF | TGTGCCAGCAGCGGGGGACTTAAAGCTTTCTTT
TRBJ1-2 | NA | TRBV7-9 | NA | CASSLSSSLRGYTF | TGTGCCAGCAGCTTAAGCTCATCGCTACGGGGCTACACCTTC
TRBJ1-5 | NA | TRBV7-8 | TRBD1 | CASRAGTGALISNQPQHF | TGTGCCAGCAGGGCCGGGACAGGGGCCTTAATTAGCAATCAGCCCCAGCATTTT
TRBJ2-7 | few | TRBV18 | NA | CASSLPPGLSSYEQYF | TGTGCCAGCTCACTACCTCCAGGACTGAGCTCCTACGAGCAGTACTTC
TRBJ2-3 | NA | TRBV27 | TRBD2 | CASTRRASGTDTQYF | TGTGCCAGCACCCGGCGCGCTAGCGGGACAGATACGCAGTATTTT
TRBJ2-2 | NA | TRBV19 | NA | CASKLHVAENTGELFF | TGTGCCAGCAAACTTCACGTAGCGGAGAACACCGGGGAGCTGTTTTTT
TRBJ2-7 | NA | TRBV11-1 | TRBD2 | CASSRSGTSQYEQYF | TGTGCCAGCAGCCGTTCCGGGACTAGTCAGTACGAGCAGTACTTC
TRBJ1-2 | NA | TRBV28 | NA | CASSFRGKGGYTF | TGTGCCAGCAGTTTCCGGGGAAAGGGTGGCTACACCTTC